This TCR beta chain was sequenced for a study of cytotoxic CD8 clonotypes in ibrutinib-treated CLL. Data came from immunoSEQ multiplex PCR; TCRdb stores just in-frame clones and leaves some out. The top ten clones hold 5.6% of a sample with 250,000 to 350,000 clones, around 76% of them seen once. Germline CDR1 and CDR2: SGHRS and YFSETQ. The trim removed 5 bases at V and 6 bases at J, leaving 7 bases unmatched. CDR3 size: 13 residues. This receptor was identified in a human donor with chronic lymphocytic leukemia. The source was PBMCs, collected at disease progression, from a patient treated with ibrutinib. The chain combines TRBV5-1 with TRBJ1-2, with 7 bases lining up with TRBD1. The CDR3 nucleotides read TGCGCCAGCAGTTTCGACAGGGTAAATGGCTACACCTTC. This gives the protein CASSFDRVNGYTF.